Described below is a single TCR beta chain sequence and its context. This clonotype occurred many times. What this receptor recognizes is not known. Per-base quality was not reported, and no clone a single base away is much larger than it. This sample was included in a study of regulatory T cells in long-lasting Graves disease (dated by TCRdb to the early 2020s). As for the study more broadly: Persistent Graves' disease was defined as antithyroid drug treatment for over 5 years with persistently positive TSH receptor autoantibodies. Persistent Graves' disease patients were compared with newly diagnosed Graves' disease patients by peripheral blood TCR sequencing and RNA sequencing. The study was registered as a clinical trial and conducted in China. TCR sequencing covered 13 persistent and 20 newly diagnosed Graves' disease patients, around 35 samples in total. On average, persistent Graves' disease patients in the clinical cohort had been on antithyroid drugs for about 10.3 years. General findings and caveats noted by the study authors: The study examined only peripheral blood because the primary lesion, thyroid tissue, could not be accessed. The authors noted that the small sample size was a limitation that may lower accuracy. TRBV28, TRBJ1-2 and TRBJ2-5 were preferentially used in persistent disease, while TRBV20-1 and TRBJ2-1 were favored in newly diagnosed disease. Only the TCR beta chain was sequenced and analyzed. Persistent Graves' disease patients showed lower TCR Shannon entropy and fewer highly expanded clones than newly diagnosed patients, suggesting clonal expansion. A larger number of public clonotypes was shared among persistent patients (approximately 3,000) than among newly diagnosed patients (around 880).

The time point label, as the study defines it: persistent/refractory GD, antithyroid drugs over 5 years with positive TRAb. For both TCR sequencing and RNA sequencing, RNA was extracted from PBMCs in TRIzol. The diagnosis of Graves' disease was made according to American Thyroid Association guidelines. Patients were recruited from an endocrinology department in Xi'an, China. Each patient gave approximately 9 milliliters of peripheral blood, collected in an EDTA anticoagulant tube. Ficoll Paque Plus density gradient separation was used to isolate PBMCs, and no further T cell sorting was performed. RNA quality was checked with an Agilent 2100 Bioanalyzer and agarose gel, and concentration with a NanoDrop 2000. Germline trimming: 8 bases from V, 2 bases from J; junction bases outside gene matches: 6. CDR1 and CDR2, per the germline V gene (reference sequence), are MNHEY and SMNVEV. The CDR3 spans 14 residues, from the cysteine through the phenylalanine. Just CDR3 DNA is preserved here, 42 bases in frame from base 1.

Receptor amplification or capture employed multiplex PCR. Sequenced on an Illumina HiSeq 4000. CDR3 regions were amplified by Arm-PCR with iRepertoire HTBI primers to construct TCR beta libraries. Before sequencing, the PCR products went through gel purification. The study's own analysis went as follows. Across samples, 60 to 80 TRBV and 15 or so TRBJ segments were identified and used for gene usage analysis of CDR3 amino acid clonotypes. Filtered high-quality paired reads were merged into contigs using COPE and FqMerger. BLAST was used to align contigs to the IMGT TRBV, TRBD and TRBJ reference genes, and CDR3 was defined following IMGT. Any clonotype with a frequency above 0.1% was classified as a highly expanded clone. Shannon entropy was used to measure repertoire diversity, and the Gini coefficient was used to measure V-J evenness. A clonotype was considered public if more than one individual shared it. TCRdb's own reprocessing of the public reads used fastp at Q25 and MiXCR and kept productive beta chains. Each CDR3 protein appears once, grouped with its most common genes and DNA. Clone size and V and J calls follow TCRdb, not the original study. Across this sample there are roughly 450,000 distinct CDR3 sequences, with 23% seen only once. The top ten clonotypes cover approximately 25% of the sample.

The chain uses TRBV27 and TRBJ2-5, and TRBD2 matches 9 of the central bases. This specimen consisted of peripheral blood mononuclear cells (PBMCs), obtained when the disease was refractory, from a patient treated with antithyroid drugs. This TCR was sampled from a female donor with Graves disease. The nucleotide sequence reads TGTGCCAGCGGACGACTAGCGGATCAAGAGACCCAGTACTTC. Translation gives CASGRLADQETQYF.